The T cell receptor beta chain described here comes from a study of monozygotic twins with inflammatory bowel disease. TCRdb re-analyzed the 5' RACE reads; it lists each CDR3 protein once, without DNA. Listed are around 450,000 distinct CDR3 sequences; 2.4% falls within the top ten. The source of this sequence is a human donor with ulcerative colitis or Crohn's disease, or a healthy co-twin of an affected twin (not recorded which). Source material: blood.

CDR3 region: CASRELDSYEQYF. The genes are TRBV28 and TRBJ2-7. The CDR3 is 13 residues long. Germline CDR1 MDHEN, CDR2 SYDVKM.